The sequence of this TCR beta chain was determined in a study of T-cell reconstitution after alpha-beta-depleted transplantation in children. Remarks on this clonotype: The antigen is not known.

The V and J ends lost 7 bases and 7 bases respectively, with 19 bases between them. Germline CDR1 is LNHDA and CDR2 is SQIVND (reference sequence). The CDR3 covers 15 residues. Broader study findings: Hyperexpanded clones declined; after one year, newly produced T cells mostly supplied diversity. Alpha-beta T cells about two months after transplant reportedly derived from several hundred expanded graft clones. Recipient T cells and thymic progenitors that survived were the source of the high TCRbeta diversity seen at day 60 in some patients.

It was with unique molecular identifiers that the TCRbeta library was prepared. From the PCR reads, TCRdb called clonotypes with MiXCR, one entry per CDR3 protein. Seen here are fewer than 550,000 distinct CDR3 sequences, roughly an eighth observed once, and the top ten hold 14%. The material was PBMCs, mostly from graft donor cells, obtained 180 days after TCRalphabeta/CD19-depleted stem cell transplant. The sequence was collected from a female patient aged 2-15 years who had a stem cell transplant for aplastic anemia, so the T cells may come from the graft donor. This rearrangement joins TRBV19 to TRBJ2-2; TRBD1 might be the D (6 bases). The CDR3 DNA is TGTGCCAGTACCGATCCGGGACATCCTGGCGGGGAGCTGTTTTTT. It specifies CASTDPGHPGGELFF.